This TCR beta chain was recorded in a study of shared clonotypes between healthy human individuals. Clones were read by immunoSEQ multiplex PCR, and TCRdb kept only the in-frame ones, dropping some. The sample consists of 450,000 to 500,000 clones, 81% of them appearing once. A word on this clone: The antigen is unknown.

The CDR3 has 17 residues. Per germline, CDR1 LGHNT and CDR2 FRNRAP. V lost 1 base and J lost 4; bases outside the gene matches: 4. Overall study findings and caveats: Donors were few, which limited the genetic and exposure-history diversity represented.

The chain links TRBV12-5 to TRBJ2-2, with 12 bases that match TRBD2. The sequence derives from a woman aged 40-49 years in good health. Some clones in this sample may be carry-over from other donors' samples. Material: PBMCs. The CDR3: CASGLGASGRATGELFF. The CDR3 DNA reads TGTGCTAGTGGTTTGGGGGCTAGCGGGAGGGCCACCGGGGAGCTGTTTTTT.